These T cell receptor beta chains were read from a single sample in a study of molecular identifiers for immune sequencing clone quantification. One entry per CDR3 protein, called by TCRdb with MiXCR from the PCR reads. The repertoire holds approximately 550,000 distinct CDR3 sequences, about 25% seen once, with 0.7% to 0.9% in the top ten. Sequencing input: naive CD8+ T cells from blood, with Jurkat cell RNA spiked in. The source of these receptors is a human donor in good health. Some libraries in this study had Jurkat cell RNA spiked in. Each CDR3 is given with its conserved first and last residue. Each record gives: CDR3 length, clone size, V gene, D gene, J gene, CDR3 DNA, CDR3 protein. A D gene is named only where the DNA matches it firmly. Clone size is stated in some rows and not others, as once, few, many or a class when expanded.

>14|few|TRBV27|TRBD1|TRBJ1-1
TGTGCCAGCAGTCCAGGGACAGGCTTCACTGAAGCTTTCTTT
CASSPGTGFTEAFF
>14|many|TRBV5-4|-|TRBJ1-1
TGTGCCAGCTTCCTTTGTTTGGCGAACACTGAAGCTTTCTTT
CASFLCLANTEAFF
>15|many|TRBV9|-|TRBJ2-7
TGTGCCAGCAGCGCTACCGGGACGGACCAGTACGAGCAGTACTTC
CASSATGTDQYEQYF
>15|-|TRBV28|TRBD2|TRBJ2-5
TGTGCCAGCAGTTTCCTTTCGGGAGGGAAAGAGACCCAGTACTTC
CASSFLSGGKETQYF
>14|few|TRBV20-1|-|TRBJ2-3
TGCAGTGCTAGAGAGGACGAGCAACAAGATACGCAGTATTTT
CSAREDEQQDTQYF
>14|few|TRBV4-1|-|TRBJ1-6
TGCGCCAGCAGCCAAGATTACCTTCGCTCACCCCTCCACTTT
CASSQDYLRSPLHF
>11|many|TRBV29-1|-|TRBJ1-4
TGCAGCGCCCGATATCGCGAAAAACTGTTTTTT
CSARYREKLFF
>13|-|TRBV5-4|TRBD1|TRBJ2-7
TGTGCCAGCTCCACAGGGGAAACCTACGAACAGTACTTC
CASSTGETYEQYF
>16|-|TRBV6-5|TRBD1|TRBJ2-7
TGTGCCAGCAGTTTCTTACCCGGGACAGGGGAGAACGAGCAGTACTTC
CASSFLPGTGENEQYF
>17|few|TRBV6-2/TRBV6-3|-|TRBJ1-2
TGTGCCAGCAGTTACCCAACCCGAGGAGGGGGGAACTATGGCTACACCTTC
CASSYPTRGGGNYGYTF
>15|few|TRBV27|-|TRBJ2-5
TGTGCCAGCAGTTTATCGGCGGCAGCTCAAGAGATCCAGTACTTC
CASSLSAAAQEIQYF
>13|-|TRBV5-5|-|TRBJ1-1
TGTGCCAGCAGCTTCGACGGGGAGACTGAAGCTTTCTTT
CASSFDGETEAFF
>16|-|TRBV6-1|TRBD2|TRBJ2-5
TGTGCCAGCAGGGACGGACTAGCGGGGGAGCAAGAGACCCAGTACTTC
CASRDGLAGEQETQYF
>13|-|TRBV12-3/TRBV12-4|-|TRBJ1-6
TGTGCCAGCAGGCCCGGCGGGCCCGCACCCCTCCACTTT
CASRPGGPAPLHF
>17|-|TRBV27|-|TRBJ1-6
TGTGCCAGCAGTTTCCTGGGAGTTAAGGTTCATAATTCACCCCTCCACTTT
CASSFLGVKVHNSPLHF